Presented here are 20 T cell receptor beta chains from one specimen sequenced in a study. TCRdb recomputed calls from the RT-PCR reads with MiXCR, one row per CDR3 protein. The repertoire consists of about 700,000 distinct CDR3 sequences, with approximately 15% occurring once and the leading ten covering 3.6%. Sequencing input: memory CD4+ T cells from blood. These TCRs come from a female donor in good health, serving as a healthy control.

The table lists this clonotype with a few counts. The V call is TRBV29-1, the J call TRBJ1-1, with D hard to call. Germline V gene data show CDR1 as SQVTM and CDR2 as ANQGSEA. Trimming took 3 bases from V and 1 from J, leaving 6 bases between them. This CDR3 spans 12 amino acids. CDR3 in DNA: TGCAGCGTTGATGCTCGGAACACTGAAGCTTTCTTT. The encoded protein is CSVDARNTEAFF. Full variable domain (remainder filled in from reference TRBV29-1 and TRBJ1-1): SAVISQKPSRDICQRGTSLTIQCQVDSQVTMMFWYRQQPGQSLTLIATANQGSEATYESGFVIDKFPISRPNLTFSTLTVSNMSPEDSSIYLCSVDARNTEAFFGQGTRLTVV.

The chain couples TRBV10-3 to TRBJ2-7; 9 nucleotides line up with TRBD1. The V segment lost 2 bases and the J segment 4 bases; nucleotides outside the gene matches: 6. CDR3 length: 15 amino acids. CDR1 and CDR2 from the germline V gene are ENHRY and SYGVKD. The CDR3 is CAISEVGQGSYEQYF. In DNA, the CDR3 is TGTGCCATCAGTGAGGTAGGACAGGGGTCGTACGAGCAGTACTTC.

This clonotype was counted at least ten times. This chain links TRBV29-1 with TRBJ1-2; 8 bases are shared with TRBD1. CDR3 length: 13 residues. Per germline, CDR1 SQVTM and CDR2 ANQGSEA. Trimming removed 7 bases from V and 7 bases from J; junction bases left unmatched: 11. CDR3 amino acids: CSEGTGGDGGYTF. The CDR3 DNA is TGCAGCGAGGGGACAGGAGGGGATGGTGGCTACACCTTC.

The chain joins TRBV15 to TRBJ1-4; 10 bases are a match to TRBD1. The CDR3 is 18 residues long. Germline V gene data show CDR1 as LNHNV and CDR2 as YYDKDF (reference sequence). V gave up 3 bases and J gave up 0 bases; unmatched junction bases: 7. The DNA for the CDR3 is TGTGCCACCAGCAGCGACCGGGACAGGGGACCAACTAATGAAAAACTGTTTTTT. This sequence encodes CATSSDRDRGPTNEKLFF.

This sequence joins TRBV7-2 and TRBJ2-5, with 8 bases fitting TRBD1. The ends lost 4 bases at V and 3 bases at J; junction bases unmatched: 4. The germline gives CDR1 SGHTA, CDR2 FQGNSA. The CDR3 covers 14 residues. For the CDR3, the DNA is TGTGCCAGCAGCTACTGGACAGGGAAAGAGACCCAGTACTTC. Amino acids: CASSYWTGKETQYF.

The J gene is TRBJ2-5, the V gene TRBV7-6, with 14 positions matching TRBD2. V lost 1 base, J lost 1 base, and 2 bases stayed unmatched. CDR1 and CDR2 (germline): SGHVS, FNYEAQ. This CDR3 has 17 amino acids. CDR3: CASSLEGLAGVQETQYF. The CDR3 DNA follows: TGTGCCAGCAGCTTAGAGGGACTAGCGGGAGTCCAAGAGACCCAGTACTTC.

The chain couples TRBV7-9 to TRBJ2-4; D not certain. CDR1 SEHNR and CDR2 FQNEAQ come from the germline V gene (reference sequence). The CDR3 is 15 residues long. V dropped 5 bases and J dropped 6 bases, with 17 bases sitting between them. Here the CDR3 DNA reads TGTGCCAGCAGCGAAGCGAGGTTCTGGGCAAACATTCAGTACTTC. Translating gives CASSEARFWANIQYF.

This clonotype was found many times. The V and J genes are TRBV20-1 and TRBJ2-2, with unresolved D. Trimming cost V 3 bases and J 3 bases, with 14 bases left between them. In germline, CDR1 is DFQATT, CDR2 SNEGSKA (reference sequence). The CDR3 contains 15 residues. The CDR3 DNA sequence: TGCAGTGCTAGTTCGGCCCGCCGGGACACCGGGGAGCTGTTTTTT. The encoded protein is CSASSARRDTGELFF.

This clonotype was counted a few times. The chain links TRBV7-2 to TRBJ1-1; no firm D call. This CDR3 contains 14 residues. V was clipped by 3 bases and J by 6 bases, with 14 bases between them. CDR1 is SGHTA, CDR2 FQGNSA, per germline. CDR3 residues: CASSFTGSRPEAFF. CDR3 sequence (DNA): TGTGCCAGCAGCTTTACCGGGAGCCGGCCTGAAGCTTTCTTT. The entire variable domain, with the rest obtained from reference TRBV7-2 and TRBJ1-1, is as follows: GAGVSQSPSNKVTEKGKDVELRCDPISGHTALYWYRQSLGQGLEFLIYFQGNSAPDKSGLPSDRFSAERTGGSVSTLTIQRTQQEDSAVYLCASSFTGSRPEAFFGQGTRLTVV.

The chain is built from TRBV7-3 and TRBJ1-3; D unresolved. CDR1 and CDR2 from the germline V gene are SGHTA and FQGTGA. The CDR3 contains 13 residues. Trimming stripped 5 bases from V and 9 bases from J, with 14 bases between. The CDR3 DNA follows: TGTGCCAGCAGCAGGGATTCACGGGCCACCATATATTTT. It is translated as CASSRDSRATIYF. The whole variable domain, filled in from reference TRBV7-3 and TRBJ1-3, reads GAGVSQTPSNKVTEKGKYVELRCDPISGHTALYWYRQSLGQGPEFLIYFQGTGAADDSGLPNDRFFAVRPEGSVSTLKIQRTERGDSAVYLCASSRDSRATIYFGEGSWLTVV.

CDR3 nucleotide sequence: TGTGCCACCAGCAGCCCGGGACAGGGGTTCTACGAGCAGTACTTC. Amino acids: CATSSPGQGFYEQYF. J is TRBJ2-7 and V is TRBV15, with 10 bases that match TRBD1. J gave up 3 bases and V 3 bases, and 5 bases lay outside the gene matches. The V gene's germline CDR1 is LNHNV and CDR2 YYDKDF (reference sequence). There are 15 residues in the CDR3.

The CDR3 coding sequence is TGCAGTCCCCCGGGCGGGGAGGGGAACTATGGCTACACCTTC. Its translation: CSPPGGEGNYGYTF. V is TRBV20-1 and J is TRBJ1-2; D is possibly TRBD1 (5 bases). This CDR3 contains 14 residues. The V and J ends lost 8 bases and 2 bases respectively, with 18 bases between them. Germline V gene sequence: CDR1 DFQATT, CDR2 SNEGSKA (reference sequence).

This clonotype has at least ten counts. The chain is built from TRBV5-1 and TRBJ2-7, with D perhaps TRBD1 (5 bases). The V gene lost 1 base and the J gene lost 7 bases, with 12 bases spanning the gap. The CDR3 length is 13 residues. Germline V lookup: CDR1 SGHRS, CDR2 YFSETQ. CDR3 bases: TGCGCCAGCAGCTTGAATCGGGCAGGGGAGCAGTACTTC. Translation gives CASSLNRAGEQYF.

This clonotype was seen repeatedly, ten times or more. This chain connects TRBV20-1 to TRBJ2-1; 11 nucleotides agree with TRBD2. The germline CDR1 and CDR2 sequences are DFQATT and SNEGSKA (reference sequence). The V and J ends lost 1 base and 7 bases, in that order; junction bases with no gene match: 21. This CDR3 is built from 20 residues. The CDR3 loop reads CSARGFNSGRANPLGNEQFF. DNA of the CDR3: TGCAGTGCTAGAGGTTTCAATAGCGGGAGGGCGAACCCCCTTGGTAATGAGCAGTTCTTC.

This clonotype was observed a few times. The chain employs TRBV7-9 and TRBJ1-3; a possible D gene is TRBD1 (6 bases). CDR3 size: 15 residues. Trimming removed 4 bases at V and 7 bases at J, with 17 bases between. Germline CDR1 SEHNR, CDR2 FQNEAQ (reference sequence). CDR3 sequence: CASSSTVQGRNTIYF. For the CDR3, the DNA is TGTGCCAGCAGCTCGACCGTGCAGGGGCGGAACACCATATATTTT. The full variable domain, rest sourced from reference TRBV7-9 and TRBJ1-3, is DTGVSQNPRHKITKRGQNVTFRCDPISEHNRLYWYRQTLGQGPEFLTYFQNEAQLEKSRLLSDRFSAERPKGSFSTLEIQRTEQGDSAMYLCASSSTVQGRNTIYFGEGSWLTVV.

This clonotype was picked up a small number of times. The chain is built from TRBV7-9 and TRBJ1-6; unclear D gene. Germline V CDR1 and CDR2: SEHNR, FQNEAQ (reference sequence). The CDR3 has 14 residues. V was pared by 5 bases and J by 14 bases, with 19 bases between. CDR3 protein: CASSPSGGYRTLHF. As DNA, the CDR3 is TGTGCCAGCAGCCCCTCAGGAGGGTATAGGACCCTCCACTTT.

This clonotype appeared many times. The rearrangement links TRBV12-3 or TRBV12-4 to TRBJ1-5, with TRBD1 matching over 9 bases. J lost 2 bases, V lost 4 bases, and 6 bases had no gene match. This CDR3 is 16 amino acids long. CDR3 amino acids: CASSSLGQGGNQPQHF. Written as DNA, the CDR3 is TGTGCCAGCAGTTCGTTGGGACAGGGAGGCAATCAGCCCCAGCATTTT.

CDR3 loop: CASSPLRDGVGNEQYF. Here the CDR3 DNA reads TGTGCCAGCTCTCCTCTCCGAGACGGCGTTGGCAACGAGCAGTACTTC. The chain is built from TRBV18 and TRBJ2-7; D is undetermined. The germline gives CDR1 KGHSH, CDR2 LQKENI. The CDR3 sequence is 16 residues long. The germline V and J ends were trimmed by 6 bases and 5 bases, with 23 bases remaining between them.

The chain joins TRBV2 to TRBJ2-5, with D maybe TRBD2 (5 bases). The CDR3 sequence is 14 residues long. Germline V gene sequence: CDR1 SNHLY, CDR2 FYNNEI. With 7 bases removed from V and 2 bases from J, the gap between germline ends came to 14 bases. Written as DNA, the CDR3 is TGTGCCAGCAATTCGAGGGCGACACAAGAGACCCAGTACTTC. This translates into CASNSRATQETQYF.

This clonotype was found many times. The chain employs TRBV20-1 and TRBJ2-1; TRBD1 might be the D (5 bases). The CDR3 has 12 amino acids. Trimming removed 2 bases at V and 4 bases at J, with 6 bases between. The germline V gene encodes CDR1 DFQATT and CDR2 SNEGSKA (reference sequence). The chain's CDR3 is CSARRGYNEQFF. The CDR3, as DNA: TGCAGTGCTAGAAGGGGTTACAATGAGCAGTTCTTC.